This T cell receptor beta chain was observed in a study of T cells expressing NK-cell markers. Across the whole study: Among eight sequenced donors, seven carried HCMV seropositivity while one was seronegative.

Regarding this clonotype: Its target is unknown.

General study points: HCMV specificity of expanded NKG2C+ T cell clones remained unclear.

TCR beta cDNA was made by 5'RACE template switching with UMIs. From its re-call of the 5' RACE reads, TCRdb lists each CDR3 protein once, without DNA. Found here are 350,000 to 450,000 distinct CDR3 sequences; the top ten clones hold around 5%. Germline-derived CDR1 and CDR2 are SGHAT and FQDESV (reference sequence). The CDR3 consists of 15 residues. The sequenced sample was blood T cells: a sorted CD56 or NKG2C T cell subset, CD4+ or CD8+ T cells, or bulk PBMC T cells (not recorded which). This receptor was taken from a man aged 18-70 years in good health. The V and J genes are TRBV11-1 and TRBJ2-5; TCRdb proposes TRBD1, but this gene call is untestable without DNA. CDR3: CASDGGQGLKETQYF.